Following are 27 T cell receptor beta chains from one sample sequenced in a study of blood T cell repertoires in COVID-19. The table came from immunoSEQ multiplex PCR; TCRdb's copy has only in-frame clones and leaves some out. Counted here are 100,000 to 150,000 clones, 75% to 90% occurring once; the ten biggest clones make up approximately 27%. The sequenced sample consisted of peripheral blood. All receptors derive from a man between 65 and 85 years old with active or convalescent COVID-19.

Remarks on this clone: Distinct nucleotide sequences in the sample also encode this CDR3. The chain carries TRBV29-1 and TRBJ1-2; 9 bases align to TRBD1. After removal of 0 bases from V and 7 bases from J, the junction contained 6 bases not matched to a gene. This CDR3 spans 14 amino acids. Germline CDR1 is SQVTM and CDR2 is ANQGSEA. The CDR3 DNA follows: TGCAGCGTTGAAGATGGACAGGGGTTACGTGGCTACACCTTC. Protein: CSVEDGQGLRGYTF.

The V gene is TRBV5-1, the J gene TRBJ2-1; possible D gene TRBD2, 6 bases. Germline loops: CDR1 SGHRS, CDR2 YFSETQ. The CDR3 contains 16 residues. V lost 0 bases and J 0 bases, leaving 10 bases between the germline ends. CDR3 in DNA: TGCGCCAGCAGCTTGGGAGGGACTCCCTCCTACAATGAGCAGTTCTTC. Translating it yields CASSLGGTPSYNEQFF.

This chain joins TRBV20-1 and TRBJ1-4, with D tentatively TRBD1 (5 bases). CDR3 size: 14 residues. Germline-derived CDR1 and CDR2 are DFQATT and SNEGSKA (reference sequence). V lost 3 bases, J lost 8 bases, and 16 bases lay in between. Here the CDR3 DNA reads TGCAGTGCTAGTCTCAAGTTGGGGCAAGAAAAACTGTTTTTT. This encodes CSASLKLGQEKLFF.

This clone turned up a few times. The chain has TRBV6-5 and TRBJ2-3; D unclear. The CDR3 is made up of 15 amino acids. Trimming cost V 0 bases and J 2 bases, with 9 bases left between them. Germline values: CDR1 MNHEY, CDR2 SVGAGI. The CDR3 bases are TGTGCCAGCAGTTACTCTTTTTCAGACACAGATACGCAGTATTTT. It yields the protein CASSYSFSDTDTQYF.

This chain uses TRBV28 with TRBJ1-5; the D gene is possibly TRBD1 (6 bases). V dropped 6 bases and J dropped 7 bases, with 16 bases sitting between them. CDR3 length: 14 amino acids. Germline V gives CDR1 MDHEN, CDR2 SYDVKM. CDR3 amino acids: CASSNYRDSQPQHF. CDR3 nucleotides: TGTGCCAGCAGCAATTACAGGGATTCGCAGCCCCAGCATTTT.

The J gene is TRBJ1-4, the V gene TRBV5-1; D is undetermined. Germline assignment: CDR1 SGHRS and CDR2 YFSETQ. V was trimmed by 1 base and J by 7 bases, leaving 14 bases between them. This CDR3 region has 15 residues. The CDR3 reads CASSLRGPPSEKLFF. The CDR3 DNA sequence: TGCGCCAGCAGCTTGAGAGGGCCCCCCTCTGAAAAACTGTTTTTT. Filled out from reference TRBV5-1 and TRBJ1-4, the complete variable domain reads KAGVTQTPRYLIKTRGQQVTLSCSPISGHRSVSWYQQTPGQGLQFLFEYFSETQRNKGNFPGRFSGRQFSNSRSEMNVSTLELGDSALYLCASSLRGPPSEKLFFGSGTQLSVL.

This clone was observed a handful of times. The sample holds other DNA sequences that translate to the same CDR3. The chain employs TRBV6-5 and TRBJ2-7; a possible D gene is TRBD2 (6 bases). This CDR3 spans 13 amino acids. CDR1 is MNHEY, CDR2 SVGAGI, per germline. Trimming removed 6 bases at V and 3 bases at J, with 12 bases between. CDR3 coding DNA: TGTGCCAGCAGACCCGGGGGACTCTACGAGCAGTACTTC. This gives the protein CASRPGGLYEQYF.

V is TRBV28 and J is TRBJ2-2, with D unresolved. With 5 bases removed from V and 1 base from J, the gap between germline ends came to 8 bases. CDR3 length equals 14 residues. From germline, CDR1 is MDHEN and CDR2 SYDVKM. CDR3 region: CASSTTGNTGELFF. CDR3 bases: TGTGCCAGCAGTACGACGGGGAACACCGGGGAGCTGTTTTTT. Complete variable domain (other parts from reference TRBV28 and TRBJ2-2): DVKVTQSSRYLVKRTGEKVFLECVQDMDHENMFWYRQDPGLGLRLIYFSYDVKMKEKGDIPEGYSVSREKKERFSLILESASTNQTSMYLCASSTTGNTGELFFGEGSRLTVL.

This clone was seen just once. This CDR3 reads CASSPTGNEQFF. CDR3 nucleotides: TGTGCCAGCAGCCCGACAGGGAATGAGCAGTTCTTC. The chain couples TRBV7-3 to TRBJ2-1; 7 nucleotides match TRBD1. The CDR3 consists of 12 residues. Germline-derived CDR1 and CDR2 are SGHTA and FQGTGA. V was clipped by 5 bases and J by 7 bases; unmatched bases: 2.

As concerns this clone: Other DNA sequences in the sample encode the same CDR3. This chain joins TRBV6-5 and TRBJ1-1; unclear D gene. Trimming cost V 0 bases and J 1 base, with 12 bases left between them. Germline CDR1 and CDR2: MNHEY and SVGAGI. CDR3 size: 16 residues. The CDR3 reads CASSYSLRAGNTEAFF. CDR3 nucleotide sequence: TGTGCCAGCAGTTACTCGTTGAGGGCCGGGAACACTGAAGCTTTCTTT.

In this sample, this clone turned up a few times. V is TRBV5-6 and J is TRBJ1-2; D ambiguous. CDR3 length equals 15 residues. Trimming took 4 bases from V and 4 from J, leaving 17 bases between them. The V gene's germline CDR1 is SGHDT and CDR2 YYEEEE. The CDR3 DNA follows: TGTGCCAGCAGCCCATCGTTCGGGGATCGCTATGGCTACACCTTC. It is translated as CASSPSFGDRYGYTF.

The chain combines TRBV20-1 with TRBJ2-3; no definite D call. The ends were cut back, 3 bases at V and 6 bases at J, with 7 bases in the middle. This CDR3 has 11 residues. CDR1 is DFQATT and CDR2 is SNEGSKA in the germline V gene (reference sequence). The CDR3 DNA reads TGCAGTGCTAGCTCCGAGGATACGCAGTATTTT. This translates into CSASSEDTQYF.

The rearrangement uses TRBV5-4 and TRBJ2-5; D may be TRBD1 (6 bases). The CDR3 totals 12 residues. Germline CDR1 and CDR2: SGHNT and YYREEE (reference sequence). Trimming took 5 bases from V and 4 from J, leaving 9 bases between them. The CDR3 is CASSGQRETQYF. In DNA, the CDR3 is TGTGCCAGCAGTGGACAGAGAGAGACCCAGTACTTC.

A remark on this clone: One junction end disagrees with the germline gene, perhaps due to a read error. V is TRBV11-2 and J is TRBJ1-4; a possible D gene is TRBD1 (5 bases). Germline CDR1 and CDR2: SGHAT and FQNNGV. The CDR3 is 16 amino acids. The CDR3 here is CASRLGRGTANEKLFF. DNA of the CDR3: TGTGCCAGCAGGTTAGGTAGGGGTACGGCTAATGAAAAACTGTTTTTT. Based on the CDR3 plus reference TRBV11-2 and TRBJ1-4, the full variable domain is EAGVAQSPRYKIIEKRQSVAFWCNPISGHATLYWYQQILGQGPKLLIQFQNNGVVDDSQLPKDRFSAERLKGVDSTLKIQPAKLEDSAVYLCASRLGRGTANEKLFFGSGTQLSVL.

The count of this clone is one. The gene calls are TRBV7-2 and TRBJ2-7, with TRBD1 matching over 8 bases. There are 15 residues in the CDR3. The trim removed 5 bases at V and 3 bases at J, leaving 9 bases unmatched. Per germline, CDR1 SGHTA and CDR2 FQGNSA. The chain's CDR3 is CASSTPQGAYYEQYF. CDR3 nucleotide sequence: TGTGCCAGCAGCACACCCCAGGGGGCATACTACGAGCAGTACTTC. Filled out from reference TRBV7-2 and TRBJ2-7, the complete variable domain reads GAGVSQSPSNKVTEKGKDVELRCDPISGHTALYWYRQSLGQGLEFLIYFQGNSAPDKSGLPSDRFSAERTGGSVSTLTIQRTQQEDSAVYLCASSTPQGAYYEQYFGPGTRLTVT.

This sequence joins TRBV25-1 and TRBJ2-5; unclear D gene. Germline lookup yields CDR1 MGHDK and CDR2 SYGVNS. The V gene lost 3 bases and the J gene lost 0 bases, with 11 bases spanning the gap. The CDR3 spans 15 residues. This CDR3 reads CASSDFRAYQETQYF. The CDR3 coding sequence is TGTGCCAGCAGTGACTTTAGAGCCTACCAAGAGACCCAGTACTTC.

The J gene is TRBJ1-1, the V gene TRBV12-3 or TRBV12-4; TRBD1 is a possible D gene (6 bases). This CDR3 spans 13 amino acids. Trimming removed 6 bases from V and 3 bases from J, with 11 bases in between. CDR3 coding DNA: TGTGCCAGCAGCCCCGCAGGGGACACTGAAGCTTTCTTT. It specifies CASSPAGDTEAFF.

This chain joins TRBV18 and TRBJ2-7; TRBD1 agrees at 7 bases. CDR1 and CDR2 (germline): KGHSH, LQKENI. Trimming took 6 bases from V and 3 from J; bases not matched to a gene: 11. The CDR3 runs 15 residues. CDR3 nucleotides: TGTGCCAGCTCCCCTACCGGGACAGAAGTCTACGAGCAGTACTTC. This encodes CASSPTGTEVYEQYF.

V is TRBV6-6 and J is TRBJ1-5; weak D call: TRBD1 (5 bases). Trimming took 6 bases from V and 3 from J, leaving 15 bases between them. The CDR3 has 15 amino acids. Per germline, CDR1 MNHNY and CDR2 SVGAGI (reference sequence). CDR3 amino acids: CASRIPQENNQPQHF. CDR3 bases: TGTGCCAGCAGAATTCCACAGGAAAACAATCAGCCCCAGCATTTT.

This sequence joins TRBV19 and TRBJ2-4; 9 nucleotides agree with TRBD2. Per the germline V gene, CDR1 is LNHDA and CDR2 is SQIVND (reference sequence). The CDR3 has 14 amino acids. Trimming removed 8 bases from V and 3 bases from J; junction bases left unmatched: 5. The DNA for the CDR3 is TGTGCCAGTGAGACTAGCGGTGGCAAAAACATTCAGTACTTC. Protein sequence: CASETSGGKNIQYF.

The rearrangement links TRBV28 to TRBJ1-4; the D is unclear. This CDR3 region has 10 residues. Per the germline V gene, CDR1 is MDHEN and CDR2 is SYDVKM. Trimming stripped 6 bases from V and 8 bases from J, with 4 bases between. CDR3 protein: CASRSEKLFF. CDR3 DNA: TGTGCCAGCAGGTCGGAAAAACTGTTTTTT.

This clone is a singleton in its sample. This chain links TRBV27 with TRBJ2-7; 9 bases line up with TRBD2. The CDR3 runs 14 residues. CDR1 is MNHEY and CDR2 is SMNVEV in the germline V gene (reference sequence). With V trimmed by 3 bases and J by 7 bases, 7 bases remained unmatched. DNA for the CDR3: TGTGCCAGCAGTTTCCTGACTAGCGGTCGGGAGCAGTACTTC. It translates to CASSFLTSGREQYF.

The CDR3: CASSPEGRSNQPQHF. The CDR3 coding sequence is TGTGCCAGCAGCCCTGAAGGGAGAAGCAATCAGCCCCAGCATTTT. V is TRBV7-9 and J is TRBJ1-5; D is undetermined. V was trimmed by 5 bases and J by 1 base, leaving 12 bases between them. Germline V gene data show CDR1 as SEHNR and CDR2 as FQNEAQ (reference sequence). The CDR3 runs 15 residues.

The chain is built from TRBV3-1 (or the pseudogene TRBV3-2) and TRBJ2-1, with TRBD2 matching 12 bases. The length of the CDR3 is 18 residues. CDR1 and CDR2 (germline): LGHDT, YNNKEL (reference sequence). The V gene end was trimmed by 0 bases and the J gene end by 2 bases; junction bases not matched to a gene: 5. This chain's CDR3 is CASSQDWASGRAYNEQFF. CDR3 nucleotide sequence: TGTGCCAGCAGCCAAGATTGGGCTAGCGGGAGGGCCTACAATGAGCAGTTCTTC.

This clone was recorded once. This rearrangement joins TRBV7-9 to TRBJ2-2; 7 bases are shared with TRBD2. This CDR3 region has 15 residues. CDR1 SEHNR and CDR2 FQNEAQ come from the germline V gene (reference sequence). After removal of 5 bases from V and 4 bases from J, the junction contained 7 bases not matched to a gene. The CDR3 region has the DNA TGTGCCAGCAGCGCTGCTAGCGGATCCACCGGGGAGCTGTTTTTT. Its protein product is CASSAASGSTGELFF. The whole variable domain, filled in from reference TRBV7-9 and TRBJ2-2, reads DTGVSQNPRHKITKRGQNVTFRCDPISEHNRLYWYRQTLGQGPEFLTYFQNEAQLEKSRLLSDRFSAERPKGSFSTLEIQRTEQGDSAMYLCASSAASGSTGELFFGEGSRLTVL.

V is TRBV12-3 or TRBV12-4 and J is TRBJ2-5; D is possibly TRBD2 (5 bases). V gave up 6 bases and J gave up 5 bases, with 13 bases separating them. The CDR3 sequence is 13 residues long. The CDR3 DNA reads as TGTGCCAGCAGCTTCCCCGGGGAGGAGACCCAGTACTTC. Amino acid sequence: CASSFPGEETQYF.

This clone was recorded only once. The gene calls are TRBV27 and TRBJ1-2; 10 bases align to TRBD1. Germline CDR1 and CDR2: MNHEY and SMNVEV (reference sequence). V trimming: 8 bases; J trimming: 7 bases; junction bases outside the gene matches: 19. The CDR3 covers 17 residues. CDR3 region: CASSQTGTGAMVVGYTF. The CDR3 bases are TGTGCCAGCTCACAGACCGGGACAGGGGCCATGGTAGTTGGCTACACCTTC.